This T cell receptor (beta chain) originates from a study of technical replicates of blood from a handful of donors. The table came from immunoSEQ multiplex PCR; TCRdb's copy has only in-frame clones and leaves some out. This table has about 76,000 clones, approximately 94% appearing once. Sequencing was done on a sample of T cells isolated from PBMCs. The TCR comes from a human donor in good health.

CDR3 in amino acids: CAISESFRVGTGELFF. CDR3 in DNA: TGTGCCATCAGTGAGTCATTCAGGGTTGGGACCGGGGAGCTGTTTTTT. This chain connects TRBV10-3 to TRBJ2-2; maybe TRBD1 (5 bases). The CDR3 totals 16 residues. The ends were cut back, 0 bases at V and 5 bases at J, with 13 bases in the middle. Germline-derived CDR1 and CDR2 are ENHRY and SYGVKD.